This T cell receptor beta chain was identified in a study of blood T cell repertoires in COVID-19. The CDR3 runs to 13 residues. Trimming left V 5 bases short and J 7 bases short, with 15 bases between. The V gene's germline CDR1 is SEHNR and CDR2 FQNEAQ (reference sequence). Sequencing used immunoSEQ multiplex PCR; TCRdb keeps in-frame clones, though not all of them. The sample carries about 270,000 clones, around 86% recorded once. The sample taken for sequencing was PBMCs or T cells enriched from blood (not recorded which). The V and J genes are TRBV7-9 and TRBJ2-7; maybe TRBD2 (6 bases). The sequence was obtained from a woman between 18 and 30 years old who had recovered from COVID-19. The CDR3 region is CASSRGRGGEQYF. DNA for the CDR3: TGTGCCAGCAGCAGAGGGCGAGGAGGGGAGCAGTACTTC.